This T cell receptor (beta chain) was retrieved from a study of CD8 T cells in ankylosing spondylitis. Study results and limitations: A motif in TCR beta, a set of roughly eight highly homologous variants, appeared characteristic of ankylosing spondylitis blood. Significantly higher representation of disease-linked clones was reported for matched ankylosing spondylitis synovial fluid. Within peripheral blood, clones linked to disease were CD8+ and relatively rare.

The TCR beta libraries were generated through quantitative 5'-RACE incorporating molecular barcodes. TCRdb used MiXCR to reprocess the 5' RACE reads, holding one entry per CDR3 protein. This sample yields 250,000 to 400,000 distinct CDR3 sequences, of which roughly 11% are seen a single time; roughly 9% belongs to the top ten. This clonotype was recorded at least ten times. Its antigen is not identified. The CDR3 is made up of 15 amino acids. The V end lost 5 bases, the J end lost 7 bases, and 17 bases lay between the germline ends. Source material: blood, either unsorted or a sorted T cell fraction (not recorded which). This receptor was taken from a female donor with ankylosing spondylitis or in good health (not recorded which). The chain links TRBV12-3 or TRBV12-4 to TRBJ2-2, with unresolved D. CDR3 residues: CASSPPLPIIGELFF. Here the CDR3 DNA reads TGTGCCAGCAGTCCCCCGTTGCCAATTATCGGGGAGCTGTTTTTT.